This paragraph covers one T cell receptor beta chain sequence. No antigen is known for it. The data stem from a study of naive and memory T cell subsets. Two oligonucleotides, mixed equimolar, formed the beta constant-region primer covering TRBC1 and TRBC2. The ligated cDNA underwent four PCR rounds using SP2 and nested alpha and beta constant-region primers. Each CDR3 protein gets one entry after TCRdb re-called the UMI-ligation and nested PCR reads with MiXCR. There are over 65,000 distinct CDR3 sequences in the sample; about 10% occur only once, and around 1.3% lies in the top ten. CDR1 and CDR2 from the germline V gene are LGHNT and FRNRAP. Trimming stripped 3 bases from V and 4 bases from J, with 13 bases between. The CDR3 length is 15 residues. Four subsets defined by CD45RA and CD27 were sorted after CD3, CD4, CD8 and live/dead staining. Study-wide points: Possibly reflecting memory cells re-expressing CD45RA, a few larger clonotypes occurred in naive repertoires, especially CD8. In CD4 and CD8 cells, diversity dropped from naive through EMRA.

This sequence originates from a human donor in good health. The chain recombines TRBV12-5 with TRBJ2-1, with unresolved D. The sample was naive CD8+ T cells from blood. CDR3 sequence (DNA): TGTGCTAGTGGTTTAGGCCCCCCCTCGTACAATGAGCAGTTCTTC. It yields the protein CASGLGPPSYNEQFF.